A single sample is the source of the 5 T cell receptor beta chains below, sequenced in a study of cytotoxic CD8 clonotypes in ibrutinib-treated CLL. Sequencing used immunoSEQ multiplex PCR; TCRdb keeps in-frame clones, though not all of them. The sample includes tens of thousands of clones, less than 60% seen only once; the top ten take 5% to 6%. Material: PBMCs, obtained before ibrutinib treatment. The receptor source for this set is a human donor with chronic lymphocytic leukemia.

The chain couples TRBV15 to TRBJ2-7; D remains ambiguous. Germline lookup yields CDR1 LNHNV and CDR2 YYDKDF (reference sequence). V lost 0 bases, J lost 7 bases, and 7 bases lay in between. The CDR3 is 12 amino acids. The CDR3: CATSRDKEEQYF. Here the CDR3 DNA reads TGTGCCACCAGCAGAGATAAGGAAGAGCAGTACTTC.

The rearrangement uses TRBV10-3 and TRBJ1-3; tentative D call: TRBD1 (6 bases). This CDR3 comprises 16 residues. Germline CDR1 is ENHRY and CDR2 is SYGVKD. The germline V and J ends were trimmed by 7 bases and 2 bases, with 18 bases remaining between them. The CDR3 bases are TGTGCCATCACCGCGGGGGGCTTTAAGGCTGGAAACACCATATATTTT. Translated: CAITAGGFKAGNTIYF.

The gene calls are TRBV2 and TRBJ2-7; D unresolved. Germline V gene sequence: CDR1 SNHLY, CDR2 FYNNEI. This CDR3 has 13 residues. V lost 2 bases, J lost 4 bases, and 9 bases lay in between. CDR3 DNA: TGTGCCAGCAGTGAAAGCGCGGCATACGAGCAGTACTTC. It codes for CASSESAAYEQYF.

The V call is TRBV7-6, the J call TRBJ2-7; D gene uncertain. Germline V lookup: CDR1 SGHVS, CDR2 FNYEAQ. Trimming cost V 1 base and J 2 bases, with 6 bases left between them. CDR3 length equals 13 residues. The CDR3 DNA is TGTGCCAGCAGCTTAGGGAACACCTACGAGCAGTACTTC. Encoded protein: CASSLGNTYEQYF.

This chain connects TRBV7-3 to TRBJ2-2; the D gene is possibly TRBD1 (5 bases). The V end lost 0 bases, the J end lost 4 bases, and 24 bases lay between the germline ends. The CDR3 loop spans 20 amino acids. Looked up from germline, CDR1 is SGHTA and CDR2 is FQGTGA. The CDR3 coding sequence is TGTGCCAGCAGCTTAACTCAGTCTCGATGGGCAGGGAACTTCACCGGGGAGCTGTTTTTT. Translation gives CASSLTQSRWAGNFTGELFF. Full variable domain (remainder filled in from reference TRBV7-3 and TRBJ2-2): GAGVSQTPSNKVTEKGKYVELRCDPISGHTALYWYRQSLGQGPEFLIYFQGTGAADDSGLPNDRFFAVRPEGSVSTLKIQRTERGDSAVYLCASSLTQSRWAGNFTGELFFGEGSRLTVL.